Following are 25 T cell receptor beta chains from one sample sequenced in a study of blood T cell repertoires in COVID-19. Only in-frame clones appear in the TCRdb table, and some are missing; sequencing was by immunoSEQ multiplex PCR. The data contain under 250,000 clones, 80% to 90% of them seen just once; the ten biggest clones take up approximately 3.4%. The sample consisted of PBMCs or T cells enriched from blood (not recorded which). All receptors derive from a woman between 35 and 50 years old who had been exposed to COVID-19.

The genes are TRBV4-1 and TRBJ1-2; 9 bases agree with TRBD1. The CDR3 consists of 16 residues. V shed 4 bases and J 4 bases; nucleotides not matched to a gene: 10. The germline V gene has CDR1 MGHRA and CDR2 YSYEKL. CDR3 sequence (DNA): TGCGCCAGCAGCCCGGGACAGGGACCGACGAGCTATGGCTACACCTTC. This encodes CASSPGQGPTSYGYTF.

The chain recombines TRBV7-2 with TRBJ1-6; D is possibly TRBD1 (6 bases). CDR1 and CDR2 (germline): SGHTA, FQGNSA. With 2 bases removed from V and 8 bases from J, the gap between germline ends came to 22 bases. The CDR3 runs to 18 residues. CDR3 protein: CASSLRGRTGPDDSPLHF. In nucleotides, the CDR3 is TGTGCCAGCAGCTTACGGGGCCGTACAGGGCCAGACGATTCACCCCTCCACTTT.

This clone appeared once. As DNA, the CDR3 is TGTGCCAGCAGCCCACCGGGGGACGGGGAAAGTCAGCCCCAGCATTTT. Translation: CASSPPGDGESQPQHF. V and J are TRBV5-6 and TRBJ1-5; a possible D gene is TRBD1 (5 bases). The CDR3 runs to 16 residues. V was clipped by 4 bases and J by 6 bases, with 20 bases between them. Germline V lookup: CDR1 SGHDT, CDR2 YYEEEE.

To note about this clone: The sample has other DNA sequences that encode this CDR3 too. The chain links TRBV5-4 to TRBJ2-1; 7 positions agree with TRBD2. V trimming: 0 bases; J trimming: 0 bases; junction bases outside the gene matches: 0. The germline CDR1 and CDR2 sequences are SGHNT and YYREEE (reference sequence). The CDR3 covers 15 residues. The CDR3: CASSLGGSSYNEQFF. The CDR3 DNA reads as TGTGCCAGCAGCTTGGGCGGGAGCTCCTACAATGAGCAGTTCTTC.

The chain couples TRBV2 to TRBJ2-7, with a weak D call TRBD2 (6 bases). The germline CDR1 and CDR2 sequences are SNHLY and FYNNEI. Deletions cut 6 bases from V and 3 bases from J, with 18 bases between. CDR3 size: 15 residues. This CDR3 reads CASRGSGLHYYEQYF. CDR3 nucleotide sequence: TGTGCCAGCAGGGGCAGCGGACTACACTACTACGAGCAGTACTTC.

The chain uses TRBV2 and TRBJ1-5; D not resolved. CDR1 is SNHLY and CDR2 is FYNNEI in the germline V gene. The CDR3 is 16 residues long. The V and J ends lost 5 bases and 2 bases respectively, with 16 bases between them. The CDR3 DNA follows: TGTGCCAGCAGTTTATATACAGCAACTCGCAATCAGCCCCAGCATTTT. Translating it yields CASSLYTATRNQPQHF.

The CDR3 DNA reads TGTGCCAGCAGCCGCCGACAGGGGATTGGAGAGACCCAGTACTTC. Amino acid sequence: CASSRRQGIGETQYF. The chain joins TRBV5-4 to TRBJ2-5; 8 nucleotides agree with TRBD1. The CDR3 covers 15 residues. V trimming: 4 bases; J trimming: 4 bases; junction bases outside the gene matches: 9. Germline CDR1 reads SGHNT; CDR2 reads YYREEE (reference sequence).

This clone has just a few counts. The rearrangement joins TRBV2 to TRBJ2-5; the match to TRBD1 covers 7 bases. Germline values: CDR1 SNHLY, CDR2 FYNNEI. V dropped 6 bases and J dropped 1; count of bases not matched to a gene: 11. The CDR3 contains 16 residues. The chain's CDR3 is CASSPQPPGGQETQYF. Written as DNA, the CDR3 is TGTGCCAGCAGCCCCCAACCTCCAGGGGGCCAAGAGACCCAGTACTTC. The whole variable domain, filled in from reference TRBV2 and TRBJ2-5, reads EPEVTQTPSHQVTQMGQEVILRCVPISNHLYFYWYRQILGQKVEFLVSFYNNEISEKSEIFDDQFSVERPDGSNFTLKIRSTKLEDSAMYFCASSPQPPGGQETQYFGPGTRLLVL.

V and J are TRBV7-8 and TRBJ2-5; D gene uncertain. Germline-derived CDR1 and CDR2 are SGHVS and FQNEAQ. The CDR3 spans 13 residues. V was cut by 0 bases and J by 3 bases, with 5 bases left in between. CDR3 sequence reads: CASSLASKETQYF. The CDR3 bases are TGTGCCAGCAGCTTAGCCTCTAAAGAGACCCAGTACTTC. Drawing the rest from reference TRBV7-8 and TRBJ2-5, the complete variable domain is GAGVSQSPRYKVAKRGQDVALRCDPISGHVSLFWYQQALGQGPEFLTYFQNEAQLDKSGLPSDRFFAERPEGSVSTLKIQRTQQEDSAVYLCASSLASKETQYFGPGTRLLVL.

The J gene is TRBJ1-1, the V gene TRBV6-5, with D possibly matching TRBD1 (5 bases). The CDR3 is 13 residues long. Germline V CDR1 and CDR2: MNHEY, SVGAGI. Trimming left V 0 bases short and J 6 bases short, with 8 bases between. The CDR3 spells CASSYSTVAEAFF. For the CDR3, the DNA is TGTGCCAGCAGTTACTCGACAGTTGCTGAAGCTTTCTTT.

The chain joins TRBV29-1 to TRBJ2-4; tentatively, D is TRBD1 (5 bases). Deletions cut 4 bases from V and 7 bases from J, with 17 bases between. CDR1 SQVTM and CDR2 ANQGSEA come from the germline V gene. This CDR3 has 14 residues. CDR3 protein: CSVVGQDVRNIQYF. The CDR3 coding sequence is TGCAGCGTTGTGGGGCAGGACGTAAGGAACATTCAGTACTTC.

In its sample, this clone was seen once. The rearrangement uses TRBV7-9 and TRBJ1-2; D call uncertain. Germline CDR1 reads SEHNR; CDR2 reads FQNEAQ (reference sequence). The CDR3 sequence is 19 residues long. The ends were cut back, 5 bases at V and 5 bases at J, with 30 bases in the middle. DNA of the CDR3: TGTGCCAGCAGCACTACCTCGGTTGTAGAGGGTAGTGTCGGTTATGGCTACACCTTC. Translation gives CASSTTSVVEGSVGYGYTF.

This rearrangement joins TRBV11-2 to TRBJ2-5; 14 bases align to TRBD2. There are 16 residues in the CDR3. Germline loops: CDR1 SGHAT, CDR2 FQNNGV. With V trimmed by 1 base and J by 4 bases, 2 bases remained unmatched. CDR3 nucleotide sequence: TGTGCCAGCAGCTTAGGACTAGCGGGAGGGGGAGAGACCCAGTACTTC. Protein: CASSLGLAGGGETQYF.

This chain joins TRBV5-8 and TRBJ1-2; D might be TRBD1 (6 bases). The germline V gene has CDR1 SGHTS and CDR2 YDEGEE. Between the trimmed V and J ends, which lost 3 bases and 2 bases, there was a span of 8 bases. This CDR3 comprises 13 residues. CDR3 bases: TGTGCCAGCAGCTCGGGACAAAACTATGGCTACACCTTC. It specifies CASSSGQNYGYTF.

This clone occurred once. The rearrangement uses TRBV27 and TRBJ1-4; D remains unclear. V was clipped by 4 bases and J by 7 bases, with 16 bases between them. The germline gives CDR1 MNHEY, CDR2 SMNVEV (reference sequence). CDR3 length: 15 amino acids. The CDR3 region is CASSSDWGVGEKLFF. The CDR3, as DNA: TGTGCCAGCAGTTCCGACTGGGGAGTGGGTGAAAAACTGTTTTTT.

The chain couples TRBV27 to TRBJ1-2; D possibly corresponds to TRBD1 (5 bases). Trimming took off 5 bases at V and 4 bases at J, with 11 bases between the two ends. Per germline, CDR1 MNHEY and CDR2 SMNVEV (reference sequence). The CDR3 extends over 13 amino acids. The CDR3 DNA is TGTGCCAGCAGTAGGCAGGGCCTCTATGGCTACACCTTC. It yields the protein CASSRQGLYGYTF.

The chain couples TRBV5-4 to TRBJ1-2, with D possibly being TRBD1 (5 bases). The V end lost 4 bases, the J end lost 10 bases, and 11 bases lay between the germline ends. The CDR3 covers 11 residues. The V gene's germline CDR1 is SGHNT and CDR2 YYREEE (reference sequence). This CDR3 reads CASSPGRDYTF. CDR3 DNA: TGTGCCAGCAGCCCGGGGCGGGACTACACCTTC.

This clone was observed once. Germline and junction disagree at one end, which may indicate a read error. The chain joins TRBV5-1 to TRBJ1-2, with 10 bases fitting TRBD1. The CDR3 contains 16 residues. Germline CDR1 reads SGHRS; CDR2 reads YFSETQ. CDR3: CASSLGTGALHYGYTF. CDR3 DNA: TGTGCCAGCAGCCTCGGGACAGGGGCTCTGCACTATGGCTACACCTTC.

J is TRBJ1-1 and V is TRBV28, with D unresolved. Looked up from germline, CDR1 is MDHEN and CDR2 is SYDVKM. V lost 3 bases to trimming and J lost 7 bases, with 12 bases between them. The CDR3 extends over 13 amino acids. The CDR3 nucleotides read TGTGCCAGCAGTTTTATTAGGAGAGGTGAAGCTTTCTTT. Protein: CASSFIRRGEAFF.

V gene TRBV5-4 combines with J gene TRBJ1-2, with D tentatively TRBD1 (6 bases). V lost 0 bases to trimming and J lost 7 bases, with 13 bases between them. Germline lookup yields CDR1 SGHNT and CDR2 YYREEE (reference sequence). The CDR3 runs to 14 residues. The CDR3 sequence: CASSLDQGIGGYTF. CDR3 sequence (DNA): TGTGCCAGCAGCTTGGACCAGGGGATAGGTGGCTACACCTTC.

The chain has TRBV21-1 and TRBJ1-4; the table assigns TRBD1, which was not confirmed against the DNA. TRBV21-1 is designated a pseudogene. The CDR3 is 17 amino acids. The CDR3 sequence is CASSTNRGRATNEKLFF. In DNA form, the CDR3 reads TGTGCCAGCAGCACCAACAGGGGCCGTGCAACTAATGAAAAACTGTTTTTT.

As regards this clone: Other DNA sequences in this specimen translate into the identical CDR3. The rearrangement links TRBV7-2 to TRBJ2-3; D not resolved. The CDR3 is made up of 12 amino acids. The germline V and J ends were trimmed by 3 bases and 2 bases, with 3 bases remaining between them. Looked up from germline, CDR1 is SGHTA and CDR2 is FQGNSA. CDR3 nucleotide sequence: TGTGCCAGCAGCTTGTACACAGATACGCAGTATTTT. It codes for CASSLYTDTQYF.

V is TRBV7-6 and J is TRBJ2-3; 8 bases fit TRBD1. The germline V gene encodes CDR1 SGHVS and CDR2 FNYEAQ. V was pared by 2 bases and J by 2 bases, with 3 bases of the junction left unmatched. This CDR3 comprises 15 residues. The CDR3 DNA reads TGTGCCAGCAGCTTAACGGACAGGGCCACAGATACGCAGTATTTT. It is translated as CASSLTDRATDTQYF.

V and J are TRBV28 and TRBJ1-4; no clear D gene. The germline V gene has CDR1 MDHEN and CDR2 SYDVKM. Trimming took off 5 bases at V and 5 bases at J, with 6 bases between the two ends. The CDR3 sequence is 12 residues long. CDR3 in amino acids: CASSPPNEKLFF. In DNA form, the CDR3 reads TGTGCCAGCAGTCCCCCAAATGAAAAACTGTTTTTT.

This chain uses TRBV6-5 with TRBJ1-4; TRBD1 matches 10 bases. After removal of 3 bases from V and 10 bases from J, the junction contained 5 bases not matched to a gene. The CDR3 is 14 residues long. Germline loops: CDR1 MNHEY, CDR2 SVGAGI. CDR3 coding DNA: TGTGCCAGCAGTTATAGGACAGGGGGACCAAAACTGTTTTTT. Translation: CASSYRTGGPKLFF.